A single sample is the source of the 20 T cell receptor beta chains below, sequenced in a study of Ad26.COV2.S vaccination and SARS-CoV-2 variants. Here immunoSEQ multiplex PCR was the method, and the copy in TCRdb shows in-frame clones only, minus some. This sample carries some 350,000 clones, 90% of them seen once, and the ten largest clones take around 5%. Indicated treatment: roughly 19 received Ad26.COV2.S at low or high dose, single or two shots; several received placebo; per-sample allocation not given. Collection of the samples took place on day 63 after the first injection of vaccine or placebo. The source material was peripheral blood, sampled in a trial of Ad26.COV2.S vaccine versus placebo. The receptor set was obtained from a person aged 18 to 65 who received the Ad26.COV2.S COVID-19 vaccine or a placebo.

A single count supports this clone. V is TRBV19 and J is TRBJ1-4; D is perhaps TRBD1 (5 bases). There are 18 residues in the CDR3. V lost 6 bases, J lost 0 bases, and 20 bases lay in between. The germline CDR1 and CDR2 sequences are LNHDA and SQIVND (reference sequence). CDR3 nucleotide sequence: TGTGCCAGTAGCAATAGGTGGGAGGGACTTGCAACTAATGAAAAACTGTTTTTT. It translates to CASSNRWEGLATNEKLFF.

The CDR3 reads CASSPGALGNTIYF. The DNA of the CDR3 is TGTGCCAGCAGCCCAGGGGCTCTGGGAAACACCATATATTTT. This chain uses TRBV11-3 with TRBJ1-3; the D gene is possibly TRBD1 (6 bases). The CDR3 runs 14 residues. Trimming pared 5 bases from V and 4 bases from J, leaving 12 bases between. Germline V gives CDR1 SGHNT, CDR2 YENEEA.

The chain has TRBV19 and TRBJ2-2; 12 bases are a match to TRBD2. Unmatched junction bases numbered 5, after V lost 6 bases and J lost 3 bases. Germline loops: CDR1 LNHDA, CDR2 SQIVND (reference sequence). This CDR3 is built from 16 residues. The CDR3 is CASRTTSGGHTGELFF. CDR3 DNA: TGTGCCAGTAGGACGACTAGCGGGGGCCACACCGGGGAGCTGTTTTTT.

The chain uses TRBV6-6 and TRBJ2-7, with no clear D. This CDR3 is 11 amino acids long. V was shortened by 2 bases and J by 3 bases, with 2 bases between the two germline ends. From germline, CDR1 is MNHNY and CDR2 SVGAGI (reference sequence). CDR3 in amino acids: CASSYVYEQYF. The CDR3 DNA reads TGTGCCAGCAGTTACGTCTACGAGCAGTACTTC.

The chain joins TRBV5-4 to TRBJ1-2; 7 bases map to TRBD1. The V gene end was trimmed by 4 bases and the J gene end by 4 bases; junction bases not matched to a gene: 7. This CDR3 comprises 14 residues. Germline lookup yields CDR1 SGHNT and CDR2 YYREEE (reference sequence). The CDR3, as DNA: TGTGCCAGCAGCCTGGGACAGAACGCCTATGGCTACACCTTC. It is translated as CASSLGQNAYGYTF.

The V and J genes are TRBV7-2 and TRBJ1-6, with D possibly TRBD1 on 5 matching bases. Trimming pared 1 base from V and 7 bases from J, leaving 14 bases between. This CDR3 comprises 16 residues. Per germline, CDR1 SGHTA and CDR2 FQGNSA. CDR3 residues: CASSLDAAGPNSPLHF. DNA for the CDR3: TGTGCCAGCAGCTTAGATGCGGCAGGGCCCAATTCACCCCTCCACTTT.

The chain carries TRBV2 and TRBJ2-7; a possible D gene is TRBD2 (5 bases). Germline lookup yields CDR1 SNHLY and CDR2 FYNNEI. Trimming took off 1 base at V and 5 bases at J, with 15 bases between the two ends. This CDR3 is built from 15 residues. In DNA form, the CDR3 reads TGTGCCAGCAGTGAAGGGAGGTGGACGCTCCACGAGCAGTACTTC. Translation gives CASSEGRWTLHEQYF.

This chain connects TRBV5-1 to TRBJ1-6; possible D gene TRBD1, 5 bases. V was trimmed by 4 bases and J by 7 bases, leaving 15 bases between them. Per germline, CDR1 SGHRS and CDR2 YFSETQ. The CDR3 is 15 residues long. The CDR3 coding sequence is TGCGCCAGCAGCCGTACGGGGGGGAGCAATTCACCCCTCCACTTT. It translates to CASSRTGGSNSPLHF.

The rearrangement links TRBV20-1 to TRBJ2-5; TRBD1 matches at 8 bases. The J segment lost 4 bases and the V segment lost 3 bases, leaving 13 bases of the junction unmatched. The CDR3 runs 16 residues. From germline, CDR1 is DFQATT and CDR2 SNEGSKA (reference sequence). CDR3 sequence: CSASTTGGGTGETQYF. CDR3 nucleotide sequence: TGCAGTGCTAGTACCACAGGGGGAGGTACGGGAGAGACCCAGTACTTC.

This chain uses TRBV7-2 with TRBJ2-3; D gene ambiguous. The germline V and J ends were trimmed by 9 bases and 6 bases, with 16 bases remaining between them. The CDR3 sequence is 13 residues long. The germline CDR1 and CDR2 sequences are SGHTA and FQGNSA. CDR3 amino acids: CASTRRNQDTQYF. The CDR3 DNA follows: TGTGCCAGTACGAGACGCAATCAGGATACGCAGTATTTT.

The V gene is TRBV11-3, the J gene TRBJ2-7; 11 nucleotides align to TRBD2. The V and J ends lost 2 bases and 4 bases, in that order; junction bases with no gene match: 10. The CDR3 runs to 17 residues. CDR1 SGHNT and CDR2 YENEEA come from the germline V gene. The CDR3 is CASSLRQLAGEGYEQYV. The CDR3 DNA reads as TGTGCCAGCAGCTTACGTCAACTAGCGGGAGAAGGATACGAGCAGTACGTC.

The V and J genes are TRBV12-3 or TRBV12-4 and TRBJ1-5; D may be TRBD1 (5 bases). This CDR3 is 13 amino acids long. Trimming shortened V by 8 bases and J by 3 bases, and 11 bases separated the two germline ends. CDR3 sequence (DNA): TGTGCCAGCGGGGCGGACGTCAATCAGCCCCAGCATTTT. Translated: CASGADVNQPQHF.

The chain employs TRBV18 and TRBJ2-7; 11 bases are a match to TRBD2. The germline V gene has CDR1 KGHSH and CDR2 LQKENI. The CDR3 has 11 residues. The CDR3 DNA reads TGTGCCAGCTCACGGTCGACTAGCGGGAACGTC. This codes for CASSRSTSGNV.

In regard to this clone: This specimen includes other DNA sequences encoding the same CDR3. This chain uses TRBV7-2 with TRBJ1-1; 7 nucleotides agree with TRBD1. The trim removed 4 bases at V and 1 base at J, leaving 3 bases unmatched. CDR3 length equals 14 residues. Per germline, CDR1 SGHTA and CDR2 FQGNSA. The CDR3 coding sequence is TGTGCCAGCAGCTCGCAGGGGGGGAACACTGAAGCTTTCTTT. The encoded protein is CASSSQGGNTEAFF.

The chain couples TRBV29-1 to TRBJ1-1, with 9 positions matching TRBD1. The J segment lost 5 bases and the V segment lost 7 bases, leaving 8 bases of the junction unmatched. Germline CDR1 is SQVTM and CDR2 is ANQGSEA. There are 13 residues in the CDR3. This chain's CDR3 is CSAQGQGMTEAFF. CDR3 nucleotide sequence: TGCAGCGCCCAAGGACAGGGGATGACTGAAGCTTTCTTT.

The genes are TRBV7-9 and TRBJ1-1; D gene uncertain. The CDR3 runs 15 residues. The germline gives CDR1 SEHNR, CDR2 FQNEAQ (reference sequence). With 3 bases removed from V and 10 bases from J, the gap between germline ends came to 21 bases. CDR3 sequence reads: CASSFGPASAATAFF. In DNA, the CDR3 is TGTGCCAGCAGCTTTGGTCCGGCCTCGGCAGCGACAGCTTTCTTT.

The chain couples TRBV28 to TRBJ2-3; D is unclear. The V gene lost 3 bases and the J gene lost 6 bases, with 13 bases spanning the gap. Germline CDR1 MDHEN, CDR2 SYDVKM. This CDR3 is 14 amino acids long. The CDR3 spells CASSFRLMADTQYF. The CDR3 coding sequence is TGTGCCAGCAGTTTCCGCTTAATGGCGGATACGCAGTATTTT.

This clone appeared a few times. This chain uses TRBV4-1 with TRBJ2-1; 8 bases are shared with TRBD2. Unmatched junction bases numbered 9, after V lost 7 bases and J lost 4 bases. The CDR3 consists of 15 residues. Germline lookup yields CDR1 MGHRA and CDR2 YSYEKL. The CDR3 bases are TGCGCCAGCACCTCGGGAGGGACCGCGTACAATGAGCAGTTCTTC. Its translation: CASTSGGTAYNEQFF.

The chain uses TRBV18 and TRBJ2-1, with D unclear. Trimming took off 0 bases at V and 8 bases at J, with 14 bases between the two ends. Germline assignment: CDR1 KGHSH and CDR2 LQKENI. The CDR3 runs to 15 residues. The CDR3 is CASSPPSLGRDEQFF. CDR3 nucleotides: TGTGCCAGCTCACCACCTTCCCTCGGAAGGGATGAGCAGTTCTTC.

The sample holds a few counts of this clone. The identical CDR3 is also encoded by other nucleotide sequences in the sample. This chain joins TRBV7-9 and TRBJ1-5, with D uncertain. The V gene's germline CDR1 is SEHNR and CDR2 FQNEAQ (reference sequence). V was cut by 2 bases and J by 5 bases, with 4 bases left in between. The CDR3 is 12 amino acids. DNA of the CDR3: TGTGCCAGCAGCTTACAGGATCAGCCCCAGCATTTT. Protein product: CASSLQDQPQHF.